This T cell receptor beta chain was found in a study of OX40 agonist ivuxolimab in advanced cancers. Background on the study: Administration of intravenous ivuxolimab to patients occurred every 2 weeks at 0.01 to 10 mg/kg. Whole-study results and caveats: Antigen specificity of clonally expanded peripheral T cells was not established.

As to this clone: Its antigen is as yet unknown.

Libraries were prepared by immunoSEQ multiplex PCR; TCRdb keeps only in-frame clonotypes and omits some of them. The data hold 100,000 or so clones, with more than 75% observed a single time. Material: CD4+ or CD8+ T cells sorted from blood, obtained in a trial of the OX40 agonist ivuxolimab. This clonotype was obtained from an adult with an advanced solid tumor such as melanoma, head and neck, liver or kidney cancer.

The CDR3 loop is CASSLPGWESMNTEAFF. CDR3 sequence (DNA): TGTGCCAGCAGTCTTCCGGGGTGGGAAAGTATGAACACTGAAGCTTTCTTT. The chain uses TRBV2 and TRBJ1-1; D not certain. V shed 5 bases and J shed 0 bases, with 19 bases lying between them. CDR3 length: 17 amino acids. In germline, CDR1 is SNHLY, CDR2 FYNNEI.